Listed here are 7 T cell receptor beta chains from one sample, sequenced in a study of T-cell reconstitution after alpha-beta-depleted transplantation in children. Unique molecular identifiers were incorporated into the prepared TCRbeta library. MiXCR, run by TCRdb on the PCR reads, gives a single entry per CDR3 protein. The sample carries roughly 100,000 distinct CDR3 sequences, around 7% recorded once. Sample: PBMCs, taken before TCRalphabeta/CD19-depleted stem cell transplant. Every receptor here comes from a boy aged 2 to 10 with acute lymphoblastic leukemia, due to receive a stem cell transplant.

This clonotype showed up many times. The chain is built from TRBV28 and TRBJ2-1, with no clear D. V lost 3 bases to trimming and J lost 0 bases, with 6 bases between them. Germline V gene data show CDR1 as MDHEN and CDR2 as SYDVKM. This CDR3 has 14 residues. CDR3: CASSFYSSYNEQFF. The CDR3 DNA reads TGTGCCAGCAGTTTCTATAGCTCCTACAATGAGCAGTTCTTC.

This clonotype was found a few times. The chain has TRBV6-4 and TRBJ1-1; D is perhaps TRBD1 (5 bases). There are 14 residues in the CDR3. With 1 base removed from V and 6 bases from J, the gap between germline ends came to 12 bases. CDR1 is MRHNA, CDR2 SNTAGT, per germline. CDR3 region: CASSDFQGSAEAFF. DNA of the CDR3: TGTGCCAGCAGTGACTTTCAGGGAAGCGCTGAAGCTTTCTTT.

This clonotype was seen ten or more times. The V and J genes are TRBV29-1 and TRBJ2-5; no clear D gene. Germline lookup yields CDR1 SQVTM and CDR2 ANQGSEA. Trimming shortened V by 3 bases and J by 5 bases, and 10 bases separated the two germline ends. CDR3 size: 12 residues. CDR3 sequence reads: CSVDRLQETQYF. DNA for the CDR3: TGCAGCGTTGATAGACTCCAGGAGACCCAGTACTTC.

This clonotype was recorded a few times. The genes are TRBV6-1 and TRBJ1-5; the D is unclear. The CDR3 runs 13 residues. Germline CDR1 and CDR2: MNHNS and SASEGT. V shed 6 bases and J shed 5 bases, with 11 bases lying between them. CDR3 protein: CASSGESDQPQHF. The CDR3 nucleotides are TGTGCCAGCAGCGGTGAGAGCGATCAGCCCCAGCATTTT.

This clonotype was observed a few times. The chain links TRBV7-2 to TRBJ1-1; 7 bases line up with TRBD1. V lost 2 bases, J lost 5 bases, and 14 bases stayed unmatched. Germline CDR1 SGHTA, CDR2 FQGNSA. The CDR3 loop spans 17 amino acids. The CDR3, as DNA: TGTGCCAGCAGCTTACACCCCCAGGGGGGGAGGGTTACTGAAGCTTTCTTT. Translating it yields CASSLHPQGGRVTEAFF.

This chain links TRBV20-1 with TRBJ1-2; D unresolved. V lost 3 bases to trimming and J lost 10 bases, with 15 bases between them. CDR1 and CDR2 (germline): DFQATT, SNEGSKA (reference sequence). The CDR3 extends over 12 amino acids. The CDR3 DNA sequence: TGCAGTGCTAGCGTACCTTTCCAAGACTACACCTTC. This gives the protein CSASVPFQDYTF.

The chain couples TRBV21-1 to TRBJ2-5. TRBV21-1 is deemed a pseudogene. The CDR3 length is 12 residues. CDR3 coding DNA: TGTGCCAGCAGCAAAGTCGGAGAGACCCAGTACTTC. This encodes CASSKVGETQYF.